These 24 T cell receptor beta chains share one sample of origin, sequenced in a study of shared clonotypes between healthy human individuals. Naive CD8 populations comprised CD45RO-negative cells positively selected for CCR7, excluding terminally differentiated effector memory CD45RA+ cells. Some clones are missing from TCRdb's copy, which holds only in-frame ones; the method was immunoSEQ multiplex PCR. Of some 2.1 million clones in the sample, approximately 95% were seen once. Sequenced: naive CD8+ T cells sorted from blood. All receptors derive from a man between 18 and 29 years old in good health.

The V call is TRBV28, the J call TRBJ2-7, with D perhaps assigned TRBD1 or TRBD2 (6 bases each). The V end was cut by 6 bases, the J end by 2 bases, with 20 bases between. The CDR3 is made up of 16 amino acids. The germline V gene encodes CDR1 MDHEN and CDR2 SYDVKM. CDR3 protein: CASSLEGYRETYEQYF. As DNA, the CDR3 is TGTGCCAGCAGCTTGGAGGGTTACAGGGAGACCTACGAGCAGTACTTC.

In its sample, this clone was seen once. The chain links TRBV4-3 to TRBJ1-1, with 8 bases fitting TRBD1. The CDR3 has 18 amino acids. V trimming: 4 bases; J trimming: 5 bases; junction bases outside the gene matches: 18. From germline, CDR1 is LGHNA and CDR2 YSLEER. CDR3 region: CASSPAGAGGILGTEAFF. The CDR3 nucleotides read TGCGCCAGCAGCCCCGCCGGGGCAGGGGGCATTCTAGGGACTGAAGCTTTCTTT.

The chain has TRBV11-2 and TRBJ2-7; D may be TRBD2 (5 bases). Germline CDR1 SGHAT, CDR2 FQNNGV. V lost 5 bases, J lost 6 bases, and 11 bases lay in between. CDR3 length: 12 amino acids. The CDR3 bases are TGTGCCAGCAGCCCGGGAATCCCCGAGCAGTACTTC. It codes for CASSPGIPEQYF. The entire variable domain, with the rest obtained from reference TRBV11-2 and TRBJ2-7, is as follows: EAGVAQSPRYKIIEKRQSVAFWCNPISGHATLYWYQQILGQGPKLLIQFQNNGVVDDSQLPKDRFSAERLKGVDSTLKIQPAKLEDSAVYLCASSPGIPEQYFGPGTRLTVT.

The chain recombines TRBV5-5 with TRBJ1-2; the D gene is possibly TRBD1 (6 bases). V dropped 5 bases and J dropped 6 bases, with 26 bases sitting between them. The CDR3 contains 17 residues. CDR1 SGHKS and CDR2 YYEKEE come from the germline V gene (reference sequence). The DNA for the CDR3 is TGTGCCAGCAGTGCGACAGGCACCGCTCTAGCGACGGATGGCTACACCTTC. Amino acid sequence: CASSATGTALATDGYTF.

The chain recombines TRBV29-1 with TRBJ1-2; D perhaps matches TRBD1 (5 bases). The CDR3 loop spans 13 amino acids. Trimming shortened V by 3 bases and J by 0 bases, and 8 bases separated the two germline ends. CDR1 is SQVTM and CDR2 is ANQGSEA in the germline V gene. In DNA, the CDR3 is TGCAGCGTTGACAGGGCGGCTAACTATGGCTACACCTTC. This sequence encodes CSVDRAANYGYTF.

In this sample, this clone turned up once. V gene TRBV2 combines with J gene TRBJ1-6, with D uncertain. Germline CDR1 is SNHLY and CDR2 is FYNNEI. The length of the CDR3 is 16 residues. Between the trimmed V and J ends, which lost 3 bases and 7 bases, there was a span of 16 bases. The CDR3 sequence: CASSDALRGGNSPLHF. The DNA of the CDR3 is TGTGCCAGCAGTGACGCCCTACGGGGAGGAAATTCACCCCTCCACTTT.

This clone was found once. The J gene is TRBJ2-1, the V gene TRBV6-1, with D unclear. V was shortened by 7 bases and J by 3 bases, with 10 bases between the two germline ends. This CDR3 is built from 13 residues. Germline CDR1 and CDR2: MNHNS and SASEGT. CDR3 residues: CASTLGSYNEQFF. CDR3 coding DNA: TGTGCCAGCACCCTTGGCAGCTACAATGAGCAGTTCTTC.

V and J are TRBV6-5 and TRBJ1-6; D call uncertain. The germline V gene has CDR1 MNHEY and CDR2 SVGAGI. CDR3 size: 14 residues. V shed 0 bases and J shed 6 bases, with 6 bases lying between them. The chain's CDR3 is CASSYSASNSPLHF. CDR3 DNA: TGTGCCAGCAGTTACTCGGCCAGTAATTCACCCCTCCACTTT.

The chain carries TRBV5-1 and TRBJ2-5; D assignment may be TRBD1 or TRBD2 (5 bases each). Trimming removed 8 bases from V and 1 base from J, with 12 bases in between. CDR3 length equals 13 residues. The germline CDR1 and CDR2 sequences are SGHRS and YFSETQ. CDR3 protein: CASRGDGQETQYF. The CDR3 nucleotides read TGCGCCAGTAGAGGGGACGGCCAAGAGACCCAGTACTTC.

The chain combines TRBV21-1 with TRBJ2-5; the DNA was not compared with TRBD1, the D call given in the table. TRBV21-1 constitutes a pseudogene. CDR3 length: 15 residues. In DNA form, the CDR3 reads TGTGCCAGCAGTAGACAGGGGAACATCCAAGAGACCCAGTACTTC. Residues: CASSRQGNIQETQYF.

V usage is TRBV10-3 and J usage is TRBJ2-1; D gene unclear. Germline V gene sequence: CDR1 ENHRY, CDR2 SYGVKD. Trimming stripped 4 bases from V and 7 bases from J, with 8 bases between. CDR3 length: 12 amino acids. The CDR3 sequence is CAISADENEQFF. Written as DNA, the CDR3 is TGTGCCATCAGTGCGGATGAGAATGAGCAGTTCTTC.

The CDR3 loop is CASSERSSSNQPQHF. CDR3 DNA: TGTGCCAGCAGTGAAAGGAGCTCTAGCAATCAGCCCCAGCATTTT. The chain carries TRBV2 and TRBJ1-5; D uncertain. The V gene lost 2 bases and the J gene lost 0 bases, with 8 bases spanning the gap. Germline V CDR1 and CDR2: SNHLY, FYNNEI. CDR3 length: 15 residues.

V usage is TRBV2 and J usage is TRBJ2-1; D is uncertain. The CDR3 has 19 residues. V was trimmed by 6 bases and J by 4 bases, leaving 28 bases between them. Per germline, CDR1 SNHLY and CDR2 FYNNEI. The CDR3: CASRAPPFSGLRLYNEQFF. As DNA, the CDR3 is TGTGCCAGCAGGGCCCCCCCCTTCTCTGGGCTGAGGCTTTACAATGAGCAGTTCTTC.

The chain links TRBV5-6 to TRBJ1-4, with D hard to call. Trimming took 0 bases from V and 6 from J, leaving 9 bases between them. The CDR3 sequence is 14 residues long. Germline assignment: CDR1 SGHDT and CDR2 YYEEEE. The CDR3, as DNA: TGTGCCAGCAGCTTGGGGGGATTTTATGAAAAACTGTTTTTT. Translation gives CASSLGGFYEKLFF.

The CDR3 region has the DNA TGTGCCTGGTCCGGGACAGTGGAAGAGACCCAGTACTTC. Translation: CAWSGTVEETQYF. This chain links TRBV30 with TRBJ2-5, with TRBD1 matching 7 bases. The CDR3 runs to 13 residues. Trimming took 5 bases from V and 3 from J; bases not matched to a gene: 6. Germline values: CDR1 GTSNPN, CDR2 SVGIG (reference sequence).

V usage is TRBV29-1 and J usage is TRBJ2-1; D remains ambiguous. From germline, CDR1 is SQVTM and CDR2 ANQGSEA. The CDR3 extends over 13 amino acids. Trimming cost V 3 bases and J 8 bases, with 14 bases left between them. The CDR3 region is CSVENGEGYEQFF. The CDR3 bases are TGCAGCGTTGAGAACGGTGAAGGCTATGAGCAGTTCTTC.

The CDR3 DNA follows: TGTGCCAGCAGTGAAGTGGGACAGAACCTTTACGAGCAGTACTTC. Residues: CASSEVGQNLYEQYF. The chain combines TRBV2 with TRBJ2-7, with TRBD1 matching over 7 bases. The germline V gene has CDR1 SNHLY and CDR2 FYNNEI. CDR3 length: 15 amino acids. V lost 1 base, J lost 4 bases, and 7 bases stayed unmatched. Drawing the rest from reference TRBV2 and TRBJ2-7, the complete variable domain is EPEVTQTPSHQVTQMGQEVILRCVPISNHLYFYWYRQILGQKVEFLVSFYNNEISEKSEIFDDQFSVERPDGSNFTLKIRSTKLEDSAMYFCASSEVGQNLYEQYFGPGTRLTVT.

Details on this clone: A junction end diverges from the germline sequence, so it may reflect a read error. V usage is TRBV5-4 and J usage is TRBJ2-5; weak D call: TRBD2 (5 bases). Germline loops: CDR1 SGHNT, CDR2 YYREEE (reference sequence). The CDR3 extends over 13 amino acids. CDR3 nucleotides: TGTGCCAGCAGTTTGGACTGGCAAGAGACCCAGTACTTC. Amino acids: CASSLDWQETQYF. Looking up the rest from reference TRBV5-4 and TRBJ2-5 gives the full variable domain: ETGVTQSPTHLIKTRGQQVTLRCSSQSGHNTVSWYQQALGQGPQFIFQYYREEENGRGNFPPRFSGLQFPNYSSELNVNALELDDSALYLCASSLDWQETQYFGPGTRLLVL.

On this clone: Distinct nucleotide sequences in the sample also encode this CDR3. This sequence joins TRBV2 and TRBJ1-2, with TRBD1 identical over 9 bases. Looked up from germline, CDR1 is SNHLY and CDR2 is FYNNEI. This CDR3 has 15 residues. Trimming at V came to 0 bases and at J to 7 bases, leaving 6 bases not matched to a gene. Here the CDR3 DNA reads TGTGCCAGCAGTGAAGCAGGCACAGGGGGCTCTGGCTACACCTTC. Its translation is CASSEAGTGGSGYTF. The full variable domain, rest sourced from reference TRBV2 and TRBJ1-2, is EPEVTQTPSHQVTQMGQEVILRCVPISNHLYFYWYRQILGQKVEFLVSFYNNEISEKSEIFDDQFSVERPDGSNFTLKIRSTKLEDSAMYFCASSEAGTGGSGYTFGSGTRLTVV.

This rearrangement joins TRBV7-8 to TRBJ2-2; TRBD2 aligns across 14 bases. J lost 6 bases, V lost 3 bases, and 3 bases had no gene match. Per germline, CDR1 SGHVS and CDR2 FQNEAQ. This CDR3 has 16 amino acids. The CDR3 protein is CASSLGLAGVPGELFF. The CDR3 nucleotides are TGTGCCAGCAGCTTGGGACTAGCGGGAGTGCCCGGGGAGCTGTTTTTT.

This chain links TRBV6-5 with TRBJ1-6, with a tentative D call TRBD1 (5 bases). V gave up 2 bases and J gave up 6 bases, with 5 bases separating them. Germline CDR1 and CDR2: MNHEY and SVGAGI. This CDR3 is built from 13 residues. The CDR3 sequence is CASSYQGNSPLHF. DNA for the CDR3: TGTGCCAGCAGTTACCAGGGTAATTCACCCCTCCACTTT.

The chain carries TRBV7-2 and TRBJ2-2; D is uncertain. The CDR3 is 14 amino acids. V was clipped by 7 bases and J by 4 bases, with 13 bases between them. The germline V gene has CDR1 SGHTA and CDR2 FQGNSA. CDR3 amino acids: CASTPDPITGELFF. As DNA, the CDR3 is TGTGCCAGCACCCCTGACCCAATCACCGGGGAGCTGTTTTTT.

This chain uses TRBV7-2 with TRBJ2-7; possibly TRBD1 for D (5 bases). CDR1 SGHTA and CDR2 FQGNSA come from the germline V gene. Trimming stripped 3 bases from V and 4 bases from J, with 10 bases between. The CDR3 has 13 amino acids. The chain's CDR3 is CASSFVDRYEQYF. The CDR3 DNA reads TGTGCCAGCAGCTTCGTAGACAGATACGAGCAGTACTTC.

V usage is TRBV28 and J usage is TRBJ2-7; no clear D gene. Per the germline V gene, CDR1 is MDHEN and CDR2 is SYDVKM. Trimming pared 5 bases from V and 3 bases from J, leaving 8 bases between. The CDR3 has 12 amino acids. The CDR3 loop is CASSPVNYEQYF. The DNA for the CDR3 is TGTGCCAGCAGTCCCGTCAACTACGAGCAGTACTTC. The full variable domain, rest sourced from reference TRBV28 and TRBJ2-7, is DVKVTQSSRYLVKRTGEKVFLECVQDMDHENMFWYRQDPGLGLRLIYFSYDVKMKEKGDIPEGYSVSREKKERFSLILESASTNQTSMYLCASSPVNYEQYFGPGTRLTVT.